This TCR beta chain appears in the sequencing data of a study of a mutant IDH1 vaccine in newly diagnosed glioma. On the study more broadly: Patients received vaccination from 4-6 weeks after radiotherapy alone, or with temozolomide cycles. The earlier regimen, radiotherapy, temozolomide, or both, was most often both.

Profiled with immunoSEQ multiplex PCR; TCRdb holds only in-frame clones, not every one. The sample has approximately 60,000 clones; about 89% are singletons. Study results and caveats: Overall, 80% to 95% of patients had vaccine-induced immune responses. Apparently, pseudoprogression bore no relation to changes among the top peripheral T cell clonotypes.

The CDR3 covers 13 residues. Germline values: CDR1 SGHVS, CDR2 FQNEAQ. Remarks on this clone: Its antigen is still unknown. Germline is not matched at one junction end, which may reflect a read error. The same CDR3 also results from other DNA sequences found in this sample.

Time point in this sample: week 23, last vaccination. In every dose of vaccine, 300 ug of mutant IDH1 20-mer peptide was given alongside topical imiquimod. The receptor was derived from a man aged 40-49 years with glioma. This chain links TRBV7-8 with TRBJ2-2, with TRBD2 matching 8 bases. Source: PBMCs, taken from a glioma patient whose treatment included an IDH1 peptide vaccine. The CDR3 loop reads CAVAGLNTGELFF. The CDR3 DNA reads as TGTGCCGTAGCGGGACTAAACACCGGGGAGTTGTTTTTT.